One sample yielded the 24 T cell receptor beta chains listed below, sequenced in a study of blood T cell repertoires in COVID-19. Some clones are missing from TCRdb's copy, which holds only in-frame ones; the method was immunoSEQ multiplex PCR. The sample holds roughly 230,000 clones, approximately 85% seen once. Material for sequencing was peripheral blood. The receptors here all came from a middle-aged man with COVID-19, enrolled during active disease.

This chain joins TRBV9 and TRBJ1-6, with D perhaps TRBD1 (6 bases). The length of the CDR3 is 15 residues. Trimming removed 4 bases at V and 6 bases at J, with 14 bases between. The germline CDR1 and CDR2 sequences are SGDLS and YYNGEE. In DNA, the CDR3 is TGTGCCAGCAGCCAATCCCCAGGGGCTAATTCACCCCTCCACTTT. This codes for CASSQSPGANSPLHF.

This clone was counted once. This chain connects TRBV27 to TRBJ1-1, with 7 bases matching TRBD1. Germline assignment: CDR1 MNHEY and CDR2 SMNVEV (reference sequence). Trimming at V came to 4 bases and at J to 2 bases, leaving 7 bases not matched to a gene. This CDR3 is built from 15 residues. CDR3 DNA: TGTGCCAGCAGTTCGGGACAGATCTATAACACTGAAGCTTTCTTT. This encodes CASSSGQIYNTEAFF.

In nucleotides, the CDR3 is TGTGCCAGCAGCTCAAACCGGGACAGGGTATACTATGGCTACACCTTC. Its protein product is CASSSNRDRVYYGYTF. This chain uses TRBV5-5 with TRBJ1-2, with 9 bases lining up with TRBD1. Looked up from germline, CDR1 is SGHKS and CDR2 is YYEKEE (reference sequence). This CDR3 region has 16 residues. With 3 bases clipped from V and 3 bases from J, the junction kept 9 bases outside the gene matches. Looking up the rest from reference TRBV5-5 and TRBJ1-2 gives the full variable domain: DAGVTQSPTHLIKTRGQQVTLRCSPISGHKSVSWYQQVLGQGPQFIFQYYEKEERGRGNFPDRFSARQFPNYSSELNVNALLLGDSALYLCASSSNRDRVYYGYTFGSGTRLTVV.

The sample holds one count of this clone. This chain joins TRBV5-1 and TRBJ1-1, with TRBD1 as a possible D gene (5 bases). Germline CDR1 is SGHRS and CDR2 is YFSETQ. Trimming cost V 0 bases and J 3 bases, with 9 bases left between them. This CDR3 contains 14 residues. DNA for the CDR3: TGCGCCAGCAGCTTGGGCAGGGTTGACACTGAAGCTTTCTTT. This translates into CASSLGRVDTEAFF.

This chain's CDR3 is CASSLDRSSGNEQFF. In nucleotides, the CDR3 is TGTGCCAGCAGCTTAGATCGGAGTAGCGGGAATGAGCAGTTCTTC. The chain is built from TRBV11-2 and TRBJ2-1, with TRBD2 identical over 7 bases. Unmatched junction bases numbered 6, after V lost 0 bases and J lost 7 bases. This CDR3 has 15 residues. Germline V gene data show CDR1 as SGHAT and CDR2 as FQNNGV.

This clone was observed once. This chain joins TRBV28 and TRBJ2-2, with 7 bases lining up with TRBD2. The CDR3 runs 13 residues. Germline CDR1 reads MDHEN; CDR2 reads SYDVKM. V shed 7 bases, J shed 6 bases, and the junction held 5 bases outside the gene matches. In DNA, the CDR3 is TGTGCCAGCATCAGGGCGGGGGCCGGGGAGCTGTTTTTT. Encoded protein: CASIRAGAGELFF.

The chain has TRBV28 and TRBJ1-5, with 9 bases lining up with TRBD1. The V segment lost 3 bases and the J segment 5 bases; nucleotides outside the gene matches: 8. The germline V gene encodes CDR1 MDHEN and CDR2 SYDVKM. The CDR3 is 16 residues long. The CDR3 is CASSLSPGQGYQPQHF. DNA of the CDR3: TGTGCCAGCAGTTTGTCCCCGGGACAGGGATATCAGCCCCAGCATTTT.

V gene TRBV9 combines with J gene TRBJ2-1, with TRBD1 as a possible D gene (6 bases). The CDR3 has 15 residues. Germline CDR1 reads SGDLS; CDR2 reads YYNGEE. Trimming removed 4 bases from V and 1 base from J, with 12 bases in between. The CDR3 DNA follows: TGTGCCAGCAGCCAGGACAGTATATCCTACAATGAGCAGTTCTTC. Amino acid sequence: CASSQDSISYNEQFF.

The rearrangement links TRBV10-1 to TRBJ1-1; D ambiguous. Trimming shortened V by 0 bases and J by 11 bases, and 16 bases separated the two germline ends. Germline CDR1 WNHNN, CDR2 SYGVQD (reference sequence). There are 14 residues in the CDR3. CDR3 amino acids: CASSESKFEFGAFF. The CDR3 region has the DNA TGCGCCAGCAGTGAGTCGAAATTTGAGTTCGGTGCTTTCTTT.

V usage is TRBV4-3 and J usage is TRBJ2-7; 7 bases agree with TRBD2. This CDR3 has 17 residues. Germline V gene data show CDR1 as LGHNA and CDR2 as YSLEER. J lost 0 bases, V lost 0 bases, and 8 bases had no gene match. CDR3 loop: CASSQEGGGRSSYEQYF. In nucleotides, the CDR3 is TGCGCCAGCAGCCAAGAGGGCGGGGGAAGGAGCTCCTACGAGCAGTACTTC.

In DNA, the CDR3 is TGTGCCAGTAGTATCTCATTGGGACAGGTTGCCTACGAGCAGTACTTC. Protein product: CASSISLGQVAYEQYF. This chain uses TRBV19 with TRBJ2-7, with 8 nucleotides matching TRBD1. The CDR3 runs 16 residues. Trimming cost V 3 bases and J 2 bases; bases outside gene matches: 9. From germline, CDR1 is LNHDA and CDR2 SQIVND (reference sequence).

The V and J genes are TRBV27 and TRBJ1-1; a weak D match, TRBD1 (6 bases). The CDR3 loop spans 13 amino acids. Trimming pared 3 bases from V and 5 bases from J, leaving 10 bases between. Germline CDR1 and CDR2: MNHEY and SMNVEV (reference sequence). CDR3 nucleotides: TGTGCCAGCAGTTTTGCCAGGGGAACTGAAGCTTTCTTT. Translation: CASSFARGTEAFF.

This clone came up a few times. V gene TRBV7-2 combines with J gene TRBJ2-3; D is ambiguous. The germline CDR1 and CDR2 sequences are SGHTA and FQGNSA. V was trimmed by 0 bases and J by 0 bases, leaving 7 bases between them. CDR3 length: 15 residues. In DNA form, the CDR3 reads TGTGCCAGCAGCTTAGCGGTCACTAGCACAGATACGCAGTATTTT. This translates into CASSLAVTSTDTQYF.

This chain links TRBV7-2 with TRBJ1-5; D is unresolved. V was clipped by 1 base and J by 3 bases, with 10 bases between them. The CDR3 totals 15 residues. CDR1 and CDR2 from the germline V gene are SGHTA and FQGNSA. The CDR3 is CASSLDFGLNQPQHF. The CDR3 DNA is TGTGCCAGCAGCTTAGATTTTGGGCTCAATCAGCCCCAGCATTTT. The variable domain in full, completed from reference TRBV7-2 and TRBJ1-5, reads GAGVSQSPSNKVTEKGKDVELRCDPISGHTALYWYRQSLGQGLEFLIYFQGNSAPDKSGLPSDRFSAERTGGSVSTLTIQRTQQEDSAVYLCASSLDFGLNQPQHFGDGTRLSIL.

This chain joins TRBV29-1 and TRBJ2-3; D is uncertain. The CDR3 loop spans 14 amino acids. The ends were cut back, 2 bases at V and 0 bases at J, with 9 bases in the middle. Germline lookup yields CDR1 SQVTM and CDR2 ANQGSEA. DNA for the CDR3: TGCAGCGTTGAATCGCAGGTTAGCACAGATACGCAGTATTTT. Its translation is CSVESQVSTDTQYF.

This CDR3 is CASSPPGRLGGTDTQYF. CDR3 nucleotide sequence: TGTGCCAGCTCACCACCGGGCAGATTAGGCGGCACAGATACGCAGTATTTT. This chain connects TRBV18 to TRBJ2-3; D remains unclear. Trimming cost V 0 bases and J 1 base, with 14 bases left between them. Germline-derived CDR1 and CDR2 are KGHSH and LQKENI. This CDR3 region has 17 residues.

This clone appeared once. The rearrangement links TRBV6-1 to TRBJ1-5; D is unclear. The CDR3 sequence is 15 residues long. Per the germline V gene, CDR1 is MNHNS and CDR2 is SASEGT. The ends were cut back, 3 bases at V and 7 bases at J, with 16 bases in the middle. CDR3 bases: TGTGCCAGCAGTGAGCATCCTCAGACAAACCAGCCCCAGCATTTT. Translating it yields CASSEHPQTNQPQHF.

This clone was recorded only once. The gene calls are TRBV5-5 and TRBJ2-5; D remains unclear. Trimming shortened V by 6 bases and J by 4 bases, and 16 bases separated the two germline ends. The CDR3 runs 14 residues. CDR1 is SGHKS, CDR2 YYEKEE, per germline (reference sequence). The CDR3 nucleotides are TGTGCCAGCATGTCGTCCCAGAACAGAGAGACCCAGTACTTC. This sequence encodes CASMSSQNRETQYF.

The chain joins TRBV27 to TRBJ2-1; no clear D gene. The germline gives CDR1 MNHEY, CDR2 SMNVEV (reference sequence). The CDR3 runs 14 residues. Trimming took 5 bases from V and 3 from J, leaving 11 bases between them. This chain's CDR3 is CASSTHRFYNEQFF. The CDR3 DNA follows: TGTGCCAGCAGTACCCACAGATTCTACAATGAGCAGTTCTTC.

The genes are TRBV5-6 and TRBJ1-2; no firm D call. The CDR3 runs 14 residues. V was cut by 4 bases and J by 2 bases, with 12 bases left in between. Germline V gene lookup returns CDR1 SGHDT and CDR2 YYEEEE. The CDR3 region is CASSVFPANYGYTF. Written as DNA, the CDR3 is TGTGCCAGCAGCGTTTTCCCCGCGAACTATGGCTACACCTTC.

The chain employs TRBV24-1 and TRBJ1-3, with 11 bases identical to TRBD1. CDR3 length: 15 residues. CDR1 and CDR2 (germline): KGHDR, SFDVKD. Trimming removed 7 bases from V and 3 bases from J; junction bases left unmatched: 4. CDR3 sequence: CATRWTGGNGNTIYF. The CDR3 coding sequence is TGTGCCACCAGATGGACAGGGGGCAATGGAAACACCATATATTTT.

This clone was detected once. The rearrangement links TRBV7-2 to TRBJ2-2; 7 bases are shared with TRBD2. Germline V gene lookup returns CDR1 SGHTA and CDR2 FQGNSA. The J segment lost 6 bases and the V segment lost 1 base, leaving 5 bases of the junction unmatched. CDR3 length: 15 residues. The CDR3 region is CASSLEWRGSGELFF. The CDR3 nucleotides are TGTGCCAGCAGCTTAGAGTGGCGGGGGTCCGGGGAGCTGTTTTTT.

The chain has TRBV5-1 and TRBJ1-6; D is ambiguous. Between the trimmed V and J ends, which lost 4 bases and 0 bases, there was a span of 11 bases. Germline V gene sequence: CDR1 SGHRS, CDR2 YFSETQ. The CDR3 runs 16 residues. The CDR3 here is CASSPGWPSYNSPLHF. CDR3 bases: TGCGCCAGCAGCCCGGGGTGGCCCTCCTATAATTCACCCCTCCACTTT.

V is TRBV4-3 and J is TRBJ2-1, with D possibly TRBD2 on 6 matching bases. Germline-derived CDR1 and CDR2 are LGHNA and YSLEER. Between the trimmed V and J ends, which lost 1 base and 0 bases, there was a span of 13 bases. CDR3 length: 17 amino acids. The CDR3 loop reads CASSQVLAALSYNEQFF. The CDR3, as DNA: TGCGCCAGCAGCCAAGTTTTAGCGGCACTCTCCTACAATGAGCAGTTCTTC.